This TCR beta chain was obtained from a study of CD8 T cells in Susac syndrome. Random hexamers served to reverse transcribe roughly 0.45 to 1 ug RNA. Using its own MiXCR run on the immunoSEQ multiplex PCR reads, TCRdb lists one record per CDR3 protein. The repertoire holds about 200,000 distinct CDR3 sequences, with roughly 92% as singletons. The CDR3 contains 15 residues. Trimming took 6 bases from V and 2 from J, leaving 19 bases between them. The germline CDR1 and CDR2 sequences are SQVTM and ANQGSEA. The source material was CD8+ T cells from PBMCs. The chain is built from TRBV29-1 and TRBJ1-2, with TRBD1 as a possible D gene (6 bases). The sequence came from a human donor with multiple sclerosis. The CDR3 is CSVWRQTGINYGYTF. The CDR3, as DNA: TGCAGCGTGTGGCGACAAACAGGGATAAACTATGGCTACACCTTC.